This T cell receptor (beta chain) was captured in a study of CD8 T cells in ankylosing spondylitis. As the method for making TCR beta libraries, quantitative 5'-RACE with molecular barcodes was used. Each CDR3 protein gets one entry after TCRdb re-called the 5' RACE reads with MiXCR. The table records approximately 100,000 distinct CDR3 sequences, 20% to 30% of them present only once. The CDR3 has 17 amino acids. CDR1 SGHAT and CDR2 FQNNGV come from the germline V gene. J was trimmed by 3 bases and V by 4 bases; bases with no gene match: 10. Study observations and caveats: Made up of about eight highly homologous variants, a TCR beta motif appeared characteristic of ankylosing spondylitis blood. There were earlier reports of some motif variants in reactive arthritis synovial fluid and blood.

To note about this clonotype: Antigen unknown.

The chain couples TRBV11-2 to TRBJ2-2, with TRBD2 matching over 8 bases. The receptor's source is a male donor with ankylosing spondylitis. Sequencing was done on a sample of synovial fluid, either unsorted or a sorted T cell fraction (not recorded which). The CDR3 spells CASSSRIAGYDTGELFF. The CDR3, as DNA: TGTGCCAGCAGCTCGCGCATAGCGGGATATGACACCGGGGAGCTGTTTTTT.